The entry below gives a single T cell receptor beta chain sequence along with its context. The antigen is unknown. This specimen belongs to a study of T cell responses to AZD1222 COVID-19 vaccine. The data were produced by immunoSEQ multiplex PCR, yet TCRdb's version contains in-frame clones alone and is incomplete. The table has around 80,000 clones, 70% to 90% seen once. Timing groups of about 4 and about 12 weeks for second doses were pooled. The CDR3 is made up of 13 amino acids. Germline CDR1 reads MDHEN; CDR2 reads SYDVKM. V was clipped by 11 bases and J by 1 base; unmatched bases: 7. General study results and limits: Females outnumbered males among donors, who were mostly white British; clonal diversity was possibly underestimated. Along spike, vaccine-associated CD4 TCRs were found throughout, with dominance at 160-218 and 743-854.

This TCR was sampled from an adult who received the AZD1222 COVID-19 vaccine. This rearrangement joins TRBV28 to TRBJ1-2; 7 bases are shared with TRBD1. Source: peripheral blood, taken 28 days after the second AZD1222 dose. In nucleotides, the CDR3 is TGTGCCCACCGGAGGGACAGTAACTATGGCTACACCTTC. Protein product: CAHRRDSNYGYTF.